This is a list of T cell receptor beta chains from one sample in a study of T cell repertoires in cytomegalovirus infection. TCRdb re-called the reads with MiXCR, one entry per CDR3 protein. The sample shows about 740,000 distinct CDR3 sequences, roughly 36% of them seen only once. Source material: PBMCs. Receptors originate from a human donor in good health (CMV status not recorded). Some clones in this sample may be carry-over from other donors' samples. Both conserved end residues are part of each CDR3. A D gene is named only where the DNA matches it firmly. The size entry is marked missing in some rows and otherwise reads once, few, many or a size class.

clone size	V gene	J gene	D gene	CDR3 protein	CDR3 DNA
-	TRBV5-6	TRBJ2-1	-	CASRLRAGLYNEQFF	TGTGCCAGCAGACTGAGGGCCGGTTTATACAATGAGCAGTTCTTC
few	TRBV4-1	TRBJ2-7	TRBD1	CASSQGDRGLYEQYF	TGCGCCAGCAGCCAAGGAGACAGGGGGCTGTACGAGCAGTACTTC
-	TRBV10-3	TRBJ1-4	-	CAIRDDGKLFF	TGTGCCATCAGGGATGATGGAAAACTGTTTTTT
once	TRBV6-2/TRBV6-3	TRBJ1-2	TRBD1	CASSYQDRGGGYTF	TGTGCCAGCAGTTACCAAGACAGGGGCGGAGGCTACACCTTC
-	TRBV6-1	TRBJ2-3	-	CASNARRGSTDTQYF	TGTGCCAGCAATGCCCGACGGGGGAGCACAGATACGCAGTATTTT
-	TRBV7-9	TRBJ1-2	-	CASSLASTTNYGYTF	TGTGCCAGCAGCTTAGCCAGTACTACTAACTATGGCTACACCTTC
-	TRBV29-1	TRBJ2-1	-	CSGQEGKEQFF	TGCAGCGGACAGGAGGGTAAGGAGCAGTTCTTT
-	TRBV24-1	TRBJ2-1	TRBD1	CATSDSVDRVSYNEQFF	TGTGCCACCAGTGACTCCGTCGACAGGGTCTCCTACAATGAGCAGTTCTTC
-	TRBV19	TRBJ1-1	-	CASSILSIRANTEAFF	TGTGCCAGTAGTATACTGAGCATCCGGGCGAACACTGAAGCTTTCTTT
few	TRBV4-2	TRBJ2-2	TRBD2	CASSQTSERRYTGELFF	TGTGCCAGCAGCCAGACTAGCGAGAGAAGATACACCGGGGAGCTGTTTTTT
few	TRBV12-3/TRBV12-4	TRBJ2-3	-	CASSSRVGQRTDTQYF	TGTGCCAGCAGTTCCCGGGTCGGGCAGAGGACAGATACGCAGTATTTT
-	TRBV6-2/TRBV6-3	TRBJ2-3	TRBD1	CATNRDRSTDTQYF	TGTGCCACAAACCGGGACAGAAGCACAGATACGCAGTATTTT
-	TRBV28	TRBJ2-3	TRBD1	CASSFSPDRGYYF	TGTGCCAGCAGTTTCTCCCCGGACAGGGGGTATTATTTT
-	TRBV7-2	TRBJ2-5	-	CASSLKLQGPPQETQYF	TGTGCCAGCAGCTTAAAGTTACAGGGACCGCCTCAAGAGACCCAGTACTTC
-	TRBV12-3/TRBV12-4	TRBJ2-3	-	CASIPSGATDTQYF	TGTGCCAGCATTCCATCTGGGGCCACAGATACGCAGTATTTT
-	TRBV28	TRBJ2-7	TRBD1	CASRHPGQGYEQYF	TGTGCCAGCAGACACCCGGGACAGGGGTACGAGCAGTACTTC
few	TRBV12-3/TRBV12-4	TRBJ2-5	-	CASREQGLGETQYF	TGTGCCAGCAGGGAACAGGGTTTAGGGGAGACCCAGTACTTC
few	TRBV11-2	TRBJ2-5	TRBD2	CASSPIAGQETQYF	TGTGCCAGCAGTCCGATAGCGGGGCAAGAGACCCAGTACTTC
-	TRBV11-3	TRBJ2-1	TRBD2	CASSHPSGRRNHEQFF	TGTGCCAGCAGTCACCCTAGCGGGAGGAGGAACCATGAGCAGTTCTTC
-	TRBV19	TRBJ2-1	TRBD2	CASSPSRVAGREQFF	TGTGCCAGTAGCCCATCGAGGGTAGCGGGACGTGAGCAGTTCTTC
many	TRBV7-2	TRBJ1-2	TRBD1	CASSFRQGYGYTF	TGTGCCAGCAGCTTCCGACAGGGCTATGGCTACACCTTC
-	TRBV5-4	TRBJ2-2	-	CASSLAVENTGELFF	TGTGCCAGCAGCTTGGCCGTGGAGAACACCGGGGAGCTGTTTTTT
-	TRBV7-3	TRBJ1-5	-	CSSSLNGASNQPQHF	TGTTCCAGCAGCTTAAACGGGGCAAGCAATCAGCCCCAGCATTTT
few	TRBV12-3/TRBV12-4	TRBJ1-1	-	CASSPRIFGEAFF	TGTGCCAGCAGCCCTCGGATTTTCGGTGAAGCTTTCTTT
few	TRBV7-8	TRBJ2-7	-	CASSPVSLRGTAYEQYF	TGTGCCAGCAGCCCCGTTTCTCTCCGGGGGACGGCCTACGAGCAGTACTTC
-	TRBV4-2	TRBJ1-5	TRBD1	CASSQALLGTGTGQPQHF	TGTGCCAGCAGCCAAGCCCTTCTCGGGACAGGGACGGGTCAGCCCCAGCATTTT
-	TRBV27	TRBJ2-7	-	CASSPLRQRTYEQYF	TGTGCCAGCAGTCCTCTGCGGCAGCGGACCTACGAGCAGTACTTC
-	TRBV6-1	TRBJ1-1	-	CATWGGAARNTEAFF	TGTGCCACCTGGGGGGGGGCCGCCCGTAACACTGAAGCTTTCTTT
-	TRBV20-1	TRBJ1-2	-	CSAIATGFSEHYGYTF	TGCAGTGCCATCGCCACAGGTTTCTCAGAGCACTATGGCTACACCTTC
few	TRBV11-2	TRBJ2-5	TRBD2	CASSEAGRTSGGWLRYF	TGTGCCAGCAGCGAAGCCGGTCGGACTAGCGGGGGGTGGTTACGGTACTTC
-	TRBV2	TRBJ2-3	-	CASRTEVTDTQYF	TGTGCCAGCAGAACGGAGGTCACAGATACGCAGTATTTT
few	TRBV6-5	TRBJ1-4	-	CASSSSGKLFF	TGTGCCAGCAGTTCTAGTGGAAAACTGTTTTTT
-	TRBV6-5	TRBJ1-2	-	CASSYQVHYGYTF	TGTGCCAGCAGTTACCAGGTGCACTATGGCTACACCTTC
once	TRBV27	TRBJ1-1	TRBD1	CASSLDREGDTEAFF	TGTGCCAGCAGTCTAGACAGGGAGGGAGACACTGAAGCTTTCTTT
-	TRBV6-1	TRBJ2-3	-	CASSKGAGLREDTQYF	TGTGCCAGCAGCAAAGGGGCCGGCCTCCGGGAAGATACGCAGTATTTT
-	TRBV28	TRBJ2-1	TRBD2	CASSPTGLAGVWEQFF	TGTGCCAGCAGTCCTACAGGACTAGCGGGAGTCTGGGAGCAGTTCTTC
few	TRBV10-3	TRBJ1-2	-	CAISESNGVNYTF	TGTGCCATCAGTGAGTCGAATGGTGTGAACTACACCTTC
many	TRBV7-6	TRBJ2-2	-	CASRHREYTGELFF	TGTGCCAGCAGGCACAGGGAATACACCGGGGAGCTGTTTTTT
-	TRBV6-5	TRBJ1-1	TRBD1	CASSYSPDRADTEAFF	TGTGCCAGCAGTTACTCCCCAGACAGGGCGGACACTGAAGCTTTCTTT
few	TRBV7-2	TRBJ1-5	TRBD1	CASSPWPDRGGPQHF	TGTGCCAGCAGCCCCTGGCCCGACAGGGGAGGGCCCCAGCATTTT
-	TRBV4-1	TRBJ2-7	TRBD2	CASSQDLTSGSHEQYF	TGTGCCAGCAGCCAAGATCTGACTAGCGGGAGCCACGAGCAGTACTTC
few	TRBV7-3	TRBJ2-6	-	CASSLGPWGDSSGANVLTF	TGTGCCAGCAGCTTAGGACCTTGGGGGGACTCCTCTGGGGCCAACGTCCTGACTTTC
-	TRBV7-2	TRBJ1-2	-	CASSFLGQYGYTF	TGTGCCAGCAGCTTCTTAGGACAGTATGGCTACACCTTC
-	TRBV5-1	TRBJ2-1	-	CASNRDRLYNEQFF	TGCGCCAGCAACCGGGACCGACTCTACAATGAGCAGTTCTTC
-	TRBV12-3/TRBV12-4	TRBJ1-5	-	CASTYRVGGNQPQHF	TGTGCCAGCACTTACAGGGTCGGGGGCAATCAGCCCCAGCATTTT
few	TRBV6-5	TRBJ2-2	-	CASSLPREQNTGELFF	TGTGCCAGCAGTCTACCTAGGGAGCAAAACACCGGGGAGCTGTTTTTT
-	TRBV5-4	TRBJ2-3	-	CASSLATKDTQYF	TGTGCCAGCAGCTTGGCCACCAAAGATACGCAGTATTTT
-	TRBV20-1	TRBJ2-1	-	CSARTLGYNEQFF	TGCAGTGCTAGAACACTAGGGTACAATGAGCAGTTCTTC
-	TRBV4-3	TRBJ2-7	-	CSSSQEDGSYEQYF	TGCTCCAGCAGCCAAGAGGACGGCTCCTACGAGCAGTACTTC
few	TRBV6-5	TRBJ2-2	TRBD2	CASRLAGGPSTGELFF	TGTGCCAGCAGACTAGCGGGAGGTCCCTCCACCGGGGAGCTGTTTTTT
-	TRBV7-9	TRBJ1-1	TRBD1	CASSSPDRGRAFF	TGTGCCAGCAGCTCCCCGGACAGGGGGAGAGCTTTCTTT
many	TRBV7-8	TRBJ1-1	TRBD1	CASSAPGQGLDTEAFF	TGTGCCAGCAGCGCGCCGGGACAGGGTCTCGACACTGAAGCTTTCTTT
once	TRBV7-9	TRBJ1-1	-	CASSLGGLMNTEAFF	TGTGCCAGCAGCTTAGGGGGCCTAATGAACACTGAAGCTTTCTTT
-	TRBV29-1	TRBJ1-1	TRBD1	CSGGGGARTEAFF	TGCAGCGGAGGGGGCGGCGCCCGCACTGAAGCTTTCTTT